This TCR beta chain was sequenced during a study of regulatory and conventional T cells in RAG deficiency listed by TCRdb under 2017. Background for the entire study: The study used high-throughput TCR beta sequencing to compare repertoire diversity and composition of Treg, conventional CD4+ and CD8+ T cells between RAG-deficient patients and healthy controls.

Before genomic DNA was extracted, regulatory T cells were isolated from blood as CD4+CD25-high CD127-low cells. For repertoire analyses, the comparison group consisted of roughly 8 healthy control donors. Note on this clone: What antigen it recognizes has not been identified. No much larger clonotype is one base removed from it; base qualities were not supplied.

What the research found in general, with its limitations: For some subjects, some T-cell subset analyses were not performed. Unique TCR beta sequences from Treg cells were roughly 100-fold fewer in Omenn syndrome and CID/AS patients than controls, versus 7.5 to 10-fold for other subsets. Rather than being bona fide Treg cells, the sorted CD25-high CD127-low cells in Omenn syndrome patients may represent peripherally activated cells. Compared with control T-cell subpopulations, RAG-deficient patients had much lower Shannon entropy and higher Simpson indices. All patient T-cell subsets had shorter CDR3 lengths; Omenn syndrome patients showed >85% Treg-Tconv repertoire overlap at nucleotide and amino acid level.

Via the germline V gene, CDR1 is MNHNS and CDR2 SASEGT. Measured from the cysteine to the phenylalanine, the CDR3 is 13 residues long. Kept here is only the CDR3 DNA, which spans 39 bases and is read in frame from base 1. Cut back by 2 bases and 7 bases, the V and J ends lie 12 bases apart. Library generation was performed with the immunoSEQ multiplex PCR assay. Rearranged TCR beta chain products were amplified from the genomic DNA of sorted T-cell subsets and were then sequenced. Per the original workflow: Shannon entropy and Simpson indices were used to quantify the repertoire diversity of productive TCR beta rearrangements. To gauge clonal expansion, the frequencies of the 100 most abundant productive TCR beta clonotypes among total reads were added together. The TRB repertoires were evaluated with a self-reactivity index based on amino acid usage at CDR3beta positions 6 and 7. Two-way ANOVA was used for repertoire analyses, and Student t or Mann-Whitney tests were used for flow cytometric analyses. Not all clones reach the TCRdb copy of this immuneACCESS table, which keeps in-frame sequences only. Checked studies attribute under half of the gap to unresolved V genes and leave the rest unexplained. That table is the source of V, J and clone size, and D and trimming were worked out from the DNA. The sample yields about 12,000 clones; approximately 93% were counted once. The biggest ten clones account for 1.1% to 1.5% of the sample.

The same data also went into a second study, on regulatory T cells. In that second paper, the authors write: The multiplex PCR used 52 forward TRBV primers and 13 reverse TRBJ primers, with assay-based and computational corrections for amplification bias. In patients, repertoires had restricted unique TRB V-J pairs and skewed V and J gene usage, with regulatory T cells showing the most marked changes. Between CD3G-deficient patients and healthy controls, the study compared T-cell receptor beta repertoires in sorted regulatory T cells, conventional CD4+ T cells and CD8+ T cells. Ficoll density separation was used to isolate peripheral blood mononuclear cells. Within the immunoSEQ assay, multiplex PCR amplified rearranged TRB loci from genomic DNA. TRB amplicons were sequenced using an Illumina HiSeq platform. Custom algorithms error-filtered the raw sequences and aligned the raw sequences to reference gene sequences, after which the immunoSEQ online tools were used for analysis. Frequencies of productive and nonproductive TRB rearrangements were evaluated among both unique and total sequences. Groups were compared by t tests, Mann-Whitney tests or two-way ANOVA performed in Prism software.

Sequenced sample: CD127- CD25+ CD4+ Tregs sorted from blood. This receptor was taken from a human donor in good health. The chain is assembled from TRBV6-1 and TRBJ2-7, with TRBD1 as a weak D call on 6 bases. The sequenced DNA is TGTGCCAGCAGTGAAACAGGGTTTAGGGAGCAGTACTTC. Its product reads: CASSETGFREQYF.